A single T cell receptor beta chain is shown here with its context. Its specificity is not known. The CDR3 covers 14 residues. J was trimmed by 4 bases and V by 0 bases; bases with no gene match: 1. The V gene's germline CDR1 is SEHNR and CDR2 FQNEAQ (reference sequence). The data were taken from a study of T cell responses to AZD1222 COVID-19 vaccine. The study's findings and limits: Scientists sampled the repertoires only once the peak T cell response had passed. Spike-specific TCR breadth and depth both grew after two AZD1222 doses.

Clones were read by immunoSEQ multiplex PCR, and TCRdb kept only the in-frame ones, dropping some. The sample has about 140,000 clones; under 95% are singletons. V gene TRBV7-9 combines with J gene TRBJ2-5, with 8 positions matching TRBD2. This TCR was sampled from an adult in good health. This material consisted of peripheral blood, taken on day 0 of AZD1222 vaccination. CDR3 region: CASSLARGGETQYF. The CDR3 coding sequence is TGTGCCAGCAGCTTAGCACGGGGGGGAGAGACCCAGTACTTC.